This is a list of T cell receptor beta chains from one sample in a study of graft-versus-host responses after intestinal transplantation. Clones were read by immunoSEQ multiplex PCR, and TCRdb kept only the in-frame ones, dropping some. The sample includes tens of thousands of clones, roughly 91% of them seen just once. Their cognate antigens are unknown. The source was unstimulated CD4+ T cells sorted from spleen or lymph node cells, collected before intestinal transplant. These receptors all stem from a human donor who received an intestinal transplant. Both conserved end residues are part of each CDR3. A D gene is named only where the DNA matches it firmly. Size is stated for part of the rows, as once, few or many counts, or as a class when the clone is expanded.

clone size: -; D gene: -; V gene: TRBV6-5; J gene: TRBJ1-1; CDR3 length: 12; CDR3 DNA: TGTGCCAGCAGCGCAGGGTCTAATAGGGCTTTCTTT; CDR3 protein: CASSAGSNRAFF
clone size: -; D gene: TRBD2; V gene: TRBV4-1; J gene: TRBJ2-7; CDR3 length: 14; CDR3 DNA: TGCGCCAGCAGCCGGGCCGGGGGGGAATACGAGCAGTACTTC; CDR3 protein: CASSRAGGEYEQYF
clone size: few; D gene: -; V gene: TRBV10-3; J gene: TRBJ2-7; CDR3 length: 13; CDR3 DNA: TGTGCCATCGCGCGAGCGGGTGCTGACGAGCAGTACTTC; CDR3 protein: CAIARAGADEQYF
clone size: once; D gene: -; V gene: TRBV7-9; J gene: TRBJ1-6; CDR3 length: 16; CDR3 DNA: TGTGCCAGCAGCCTCACCGCAGGGGTGTCTAATTCACCCCTCCACTTT; CDR3 protein: CASSLTAGVSNSPLHF
clone size: -; D gene: -; V gene: TRBV6-5; J gene: TRBJ1-6; CDR3 length: 16; CDR3 DNA: TGTGCCAGCAGTTACTCGCCTACAGGGAACCGTTCACCCCTCCACTTT; CDR3 protein: CASSYSPTGNRSPLHF
clone size: -; D gene: -; V gene: TRBV6-5; J gene: TRBJ2-3; CDR3 length: 15; CDR3 DNA: TGTGCCAGCGGTCGACTGGGGGCTAGCACAGATACGCAGTATTTT; CDR3 protein: CASGRLGASTDTQYF
clone size: -; D gene: TRBD1; V gene: TRBV4-3; J gene: TRBJ1-2; CDR3 length: 16; CDR3 DNA: TGCGCCAGCAGCCCTCAGAATAGACAGGGGTCTTCTGGCTACACCTTC; CDR3 protein: CASSPQNRQGSSGYTF
clone size: -; D gene: TRBD2; V gene: TRBV7-2; J gene: TRBJ2-1; CDR3 length: 15; CDR3 DNA: TGTGCCAGCAGCTCTCGGACTAGCGGGGGGAATGAGCAGTTCTTC; CDR3 protein: CASSSRTSGGNEQFF
clone size: -; D gene: -; V gene: TRBV2; J gene: TRBJ2-4; CDR3 length: 14; CDR3 DNA: TGTGCCAGCAGCACCGGCGGGACGGGAAACATTCAGTACTTC; CDR3 protein: CASSTGGTGNIQYF
clone size: -; D gene: -; V gene: TRBV2; J gene: TRBJ2-1; CDR3 length: 13; CDR3 DNA: TGTGCCAGCAGTGAACAGGGTCATAGCGAGCAGTTCTTC; CDR3 protein: CASSEQGHSEQFF
clone size: -; D gene: -; V gene: TRBV7-9; J gene: TRBJ2-7; CDR3 length: 15; CDR3 DNA: TGTGCCAGCAGCCACCCTAAGGGACACTCCTACGAGCAGTACTTC; CDR3 protein: CASSHPKGHSYEQYF
clone size: -; D gene: -; V gene: TRBV2; J gene: TRBJ2-7; CDR3 length: 14; CDR3 DNA: TGTGCCAGCAGCGAACGGCGGGGAGGTTACGAGCAGTACTTC; CDR3 protein: CASSERRGGYEQYF
clone size: -; D gene: -; V gene: TRBV19; J gene: TRBJ1-1; CDR3 length: 11; CDR3 DNA: TGTGCCAGTAGTATCCGACAGGAAGCTTTCTTT; CDR3 protein: CASSIRQEAFF
clone size: once; D gene: TRBD1; V gene: TRBV18; J gene: TRBJ2-7; CDR3 length: 15; CDR3 DNA: TGTGCCAGCTCAGAACATCAGGGGGTCCTATACGAGCAGTACTTC; CDR3 protein: CASSEHQGVLYEQYF
clone size: -; D gene: -; V gene: TRBV5-1; J gene: TRBJ2-3; CDR3 length: 18; CDR3 DNA: TGCGCCAGCAGCTTGGGACCCTCACTAGCCGGACTCATAGATACGCAGTATTTT; CDR3 protein: CASSLGPSLAGLIDTQYF
clone size: -; D gene: -; V gene: TRBV5-8; J gene: TRBJ1-2; CDR3 length: 13; CDR3 DNA: TGTGCCAGCAGCTTGGCCGCAGGGGTGGGCTACACCTTC; CDR3 protein: CASSLAAGVGYTF
clone size: once; D gene: TRBD1; V gene: TRBV29-1; J gene: TRBJ1-2; CDR3 length: 15; CDR3 DNA: TGCAGCGTCGGTACGCCTCAATGGTCAGGGGGTGGCTACACCTTC; CDR3 protein: CSVGTPQWSGGGYTF
clone size: -; D gene: -; V gene: TRBV27; J gene: TRBJ2-2; CDR3 length: 17; CDR3 DNA: TGTGCCAGCACCATCGTGGCCAGGGCAGGGAACACCGGGGAGCTGTTTTTT; CDR3 protein: CASTIVARAGNTGELFF
clone size: -; D gene: -; V gene: TRBV9; J gene: TRBJ1-1; CDR3 length: 13; CDR3 DNA: TGTGCCAGCAGCGCCGACTGGAACACTGAAGCTTTCTTT; CDR3 protein: CASSADWNTEAFF
clone size: -; D gene: TRBD1; V gene: TRBV7-9; J gene: TRBJ2-1; CDR3 length: 15; CDR3 DNA: TGTGCCAGCAGCCATTGGACAGGGGACTACAATGAGCAGTTCTTC; CDR3 protein: CASSHWTGDYNEQFF
clone size: -; D gene: TRBD2; V gene: TRBV7-6; J gene: TRBJ2-1; CDR3 length: 14; CDR3 DNA: TGTGCCAGCAGCTTTAGCGGGGGGGCGGATGAGCAGTTCTTC; CDR3 protein: CASSFSGGADEQFF
clone size: -; D gene: -; V gene: TRBV5-1; J gene: TRBJ1-1; CDR3 length: 15; CDR3 DNA: TGCGCCAGCAGCTTGACTCCCGGGGATGGCACTGAAGCTTTCTTT; CDR3 protein: CASSLTPGDGTEAFF
clone size: -; D gene: TRBD2; V gene: TRBV7-2; J gene: TRBJ2-5; CDR3 length: 16; CDR3 DNA: TGTGCCAGCAGCCGTGCCGGGCTAGCGGGGTACGAGACCCAGTACTTC; CDR3 protein: CASSRAGLAGYETQYF
clone size: -; D gene: -; V gene: TRBV5-6; J gene: TRBJ1-4; CDR3 length: 12; CDR3 DNA: TGTGCCAGCAGCGGGGAGTCGGAAAAACTGTTTTTT; CDR3 protein: CASSGESEKLFF
clone size: -; D gene: -; V gene: TRBV7-9; J gene: TRBJ1-1; CDR3 length: 13; CDR3 DNA: TGTGCCAGCAGCTTATTGCTAGGCCAGGGAGCTTTCTTT; CDR3 protein: CASSLLLGQGAFF
clone size: -; D gene: TRBD1; V gene: TRBV6-1; J gene: TRBJ1-2; CDR3 length: 14; CDR3 DNA: TGTGCCAGCAGCGCTGCGACAGGGGACTATGGCTACACCTTC; CDR3 protein: CASSAATGDYGYTF
clone size: once; D gene: -; V gene: TRBV7-9; J gene: TRBJ2-7; CDR3 length: 16; CDR3 DNA: TGTGCCAGCAGCTTGCGTCATTCAGACAGGTCGGACGAGCAGTACTTC; CDR3 protein: CASSLRHSDRSDEQYF